Listed below are T cell receptor beta chains from one sample, sequenced in a study of OX40 agonist ivuxolimab in advanced cancers. Sequencing was performed with immunoSEQ multiplex PCR; in TCRdb, only in-frame clones are kept and a portion is missing. The repertoire includes tens of thousands of clones, more than 85% of them detected once, and about 13% sits in the top ten. The input for sequencing was CD4+ or CD8+ T cells sorted from blood, taken in a trial of the OX40 agonist ivuxolimab. These receptors all stem from an adult with an advanced solid tumor such as melanoma, head and neck, liver or kidney cancer. Each CDR3 is given with its conserved first and last residue. Fields, in order: clone size, V gene, J gene, D gene, CDR3 protein, CDR3 DNA. D genes are given only for firm matches. Part of the rows lack a size; the others show once, few, many or a class for expanded clones.

abundance: NA
v_gene: TRBV9
j_gene: TRBJ2-3
d_gene: NA
CDR3aa: CASSGVGDTQYF
CDR3nt: TGTGCCAGCAGCGGGGTGGGAGATACGCAGTATTTT

abundance: NA
v_gene: TRBV27
j_gene: TRBJ2-7
d_gene: NA
CDR3aa: CASSPTRTGSLFPYEQYF
CDR3nt: TGTGCCAGCAGTCCAACGCGTACAGGGAGTTTGTTTCCCTACGAGCAGTACTTC

abundance: few
v_gene: TRBV15
j_gene: TRBJ1-5
d_gene: NA
CDR3aa: CATSRELGQPDQPQHF
CDR3nt: TGTGCCACCAGCAGAGAGCTCGGACAGCCGGATCAGCCCCAGCATTTT

abundance: NA
v_gene: TRBV6-6
j_gene: TRBJ2-3
d_gene: NA
CDR3aa: CASSPKVGDTQYF
CDR3nt: TGTGCCAGCAGTCCAAAGGTGGGGGATACGCAGTATTTT

abundance: NA
v_gene: TRBV7-9
j_gene: TRBJ2-2
d_gene: NA
CDR3aa: CASSKGGSNTGELFF
CDR3nt: TGTGCCAGCAGCAAAGGGGGGTCGAACACCGGGGAGCTGTTTTTT

abundance: NA
v_gene: TRBV7-8
j_gene: TRBJ2-7
d_gene: TRBD2
CDR3aa: CASNPSGSPYEQYF
CDR3nt: TGTGCCAGCAACCCTAGCGGGAGCCCCTACGAGCAGTACTTC

abundance: NA
v_gene: TRBV4-1
j_gene: TRBJ2-3
d_gene: TRBD2
CDR3aa: CASSQEGDSGNTDTQYF
CDR3nt: TGCGCCAGCAGCCAAGAGGGGGATAGCGGGAACACAGATACGCAGTATTTT

abundance: NA
v_gene: TRBV29-1
j_gene: TRBJ1-2
d_gene: NA
CDR3aa: CSVRYRDLRDYGYTF
CDR3nt: TGCAGCGTAAGATACCGGGACCTAAGGGACTATGGCTACACCTTC

abundance: once
v_gene: TRBV19
j_gene: TRBJ2-1
d_gene: NA
CDR3aa: CASTPGLFSHVSEQFF
CDR3nt: TGTGCCAGTACTCCAGGACTCTTCAGCCACGTCAGTGAGCAGTTCTTC

abundance: NA
v_gene: TRBV7-8
j_gene: TRBJ2-1
d_gene: TRBD2
CDR3aa: CASSLGTSGYSYNEQFF
CDR3nt: TGTGCCAGCAGCTTAGGGACTAGCGGTTACTCCTACAATGAGCAGTTCTTC

abundance: NA
v_gene: TRBV27
j_gene: TRBJ2-1
d_gene: TRBD2
CDR3aa: CASGTGTSSYNEQFF
CDR3nt: TGTGCCAGCGGTACCGGGACTAGCTCCTACAATGAGCAGTTCTTC

abundance: NA
v_gene: TRBV21-1
j_gene: TRBJ2-1
d_gene: NA
CDR3aa: CASSKVIRTSGIYSNEQFF
CDR3nt: TGTGCCAGCAGCAAAGTTATTCGGACTAGCGGGATTTACTCCAATGAGCAGTTCTTC

abundance: NA
v_gene: TRBV28
j_gene: TRBJ1-5
d_gene: NA
CDR3aa: CASSLLAGGANQPQHF
CDR3nt: TGTGCCAGCAGCCTTTTAGCGGGTGGGGCCAATCAGCCCCAGCATTTT

abundance: NA
v_gene: TRBV7-6
j_gene: TRBJ2-2
d_gene: TRBD1
CDR3aa: CASSLAASTGASTGELFF
CDR3nt: TGTGCCAGCAGCTTAGCGGCATCCACAGGGGCGAGCACCGGGGAGCTGTTTTTT

abundance: NA
v_gene: TRBV6-6
j_gene: TRBJ2-1
d_gene: NA
CDR3aa: CASSWTGLNEQFF
CDR3nt: TGTGCCAGCAGTTGGACTGGGTTGAATGAGCAGTTCTTC

abundance: NA
v_gene: TRBV11-2
j_gene: TRBJ2-5
d_gene: TRBD2
CDR3aa: CASSFDGLAGVWETQYF
CDR3nt: TGTGCCAGCAGCTTCGACGGACTAGCGGGAGTTTGGGAGACCCAGTACTTC

abundance: NA
v_gene: TRBV21-1
j_gene: TRBJ2-7
d_gene: NA
CDR3aa: CASSVQDLSYEQYF
CDR3nt: TGTGCCAGCAGCGTACAGGACCTCTCCTACGAGCAGTACTTC

abundance: NA
v_gene: TRBV2
j_gene: TRBJ2-3
d_gene: NA
CDR3aa: CASSDPEGTAIITDTQYF
CDR3nt: TGTGCCAGCAGTGACCCGGAGGGGACAGCTATTATCACAGATACGCAGTATTTT

abundance: NA
v_gene: TRBV7-9
j_gene: TRBJ2-7
d_gene: TRBD1
CDR3aa: CASSAATGTLPFEQYF
CDR3nt: TGTGCCAGCAGCGCCGCGACAGGGACCCTTCCCTTCGAGCAGTACTTC

abundance: NA
v_gene: TRBV6-1
j_gene: TRBJ1-2
d_gene: NA
CDR3aa: CASSEALSGQQSNYGYTF
CDR3nt: TGTGCCAGCAGTGAAGCACTTTCTGGACAGCAGTCTAACTATGGCTACACCTTC

abundance: NA
v_gene: TRBV7-3
j_gene: TRBJ2-1
d_gene: NA
CDR3aa: CASSLAGKNEQFF
CDR3nt: TGTGCCAGCAGCTTAGCGGGAAAGAATGAGCAGTTCTTC

abundance: NA
v_gene: TRBV4-1
j_gene: TRBJ1-2
d_gene: NA
CDR3aa: CASSQSRDNNYGYTF
CDR3nt: TGCGCCAGCAGCCAGAGCCGGGACAATAACTATGGCTACACCTTC

abundance: NA
v_gene: TRBV7-9
j_gene: TRBJ1-4
d_gene: NA
CDR3aa: CATDQGLGNEKLFF
CDR3nt: TGTGCCACTGACCAGGGACTCGGGAATGAAAAACTGTTTTTT

abundance: NA
v_gene: TRBV27
j_gene: TRBJ2-1
d_gene: NA
CDR3aa: CASSFGGSLNEQFF
CDR3nt: TGTGCCAGCAGTTTTGGAGGGAGTCTAAATGAGCAGTTCTTC

abundance: once
v_gene: TRBV6-6
j_gene: TRBJ2-5
d_gene: NA
CDR3aa: CASSYTAAQETQYF
CDR3nt: TGTGCCAGCAGTTACACAGCGGCACAAGAGACCCAGTACTTC

abundance: NA
v_gene: TRBV5-1
j_gene: TRBJ2-1
d_gene: TRBD2
CDR3aa: CASSLAYREGRDEQFF
CDR3nt: TGCGCCAGCAGCTTGGCGTACCGGGAGGGCCGGGATGAGCAGTTCTTC

abundance: NA
v_gene: TRBV7-6
j_gene: TRBJ2-7
d_gene: TRBD2
CDR3aa: CASSRSGSPTDEQYF
CDR3nt: TGTGCCAGCAGCAGAAGCGGGAGCCCGACCGACGAGCAGTACTTC

abundance: NA
v_gene: TRBV29-1
j_gene: TRBJ1-5
d_gene: NA
CDR3aa: CSVGPGSGQPQHF
CDR3nt: TGCAGCGTTGGACCAGGGTCGGGTCAGCCCCAGCATTTT

abundance: NA
v_gene: TRBV7-2
j_gene: TRBJ1-2
d_gene: TRBD1
CDR3aa: CASSLARDRDYGYTF
CDR3nt: TGTGCCAGCAGCTTAGCCCGCGACAGGGACTATGGCTACACCTTC

abundance: NA
v_gene: TRBV29-1
j_gene: TRBJ2-4
d_gene: TRBD2
CDR3aa: CSADPVAGAKNIQYF
CDR3nt: TGCAGCGCTGACCCGGTAGCGGGAGCCAAAAACATTCAGTACTTC

abundance: NA
v_gene: TRBV5-4
j_gene: TRBJ2-1
d_gene: NA
CDR3aa: CASSFETRGNEQFF
CDR3nt: TGTGCCAGCAGCTTCGAGACTAGAGGCAATGAGCAGTTCTTC

abundance: NA
v_gene: TRBV7-2
j_gene: TRBJ2-1
d_gene: TRBD2
CDR3aa: CASRASAGGPTDEQFF
CDR3nt: TGTGCCAGCAGGGCTAGCGCGGGAGGTCCTACGGATGAGCAGTTCTTC

abundance: NA
v_gene: TRBV6-1
j_gene: TRBJ1-1
d_gene: NA
CDR3aa: CASSDGWVTEAFF
CDR3nt: TGTGCCAGCAGTGATGGGTGGGTTACTGAAGCTTTCTTT

abundance: few
v_gene: TRBV11-1
j_gene: TRBJ2-5
d_gene: NA
CDR3aa: CASSSMGTQYF
CDR3nt: TGTGCCAGCAGCTCCATGGGGACCCAGTACTTC

abundance: NA
v_gene: TRBV7-9
j_gene: TRBJ2-7
d_gene: NA
CDR3aa: CASSLVAGDIGSYEQYF
CDR3nt: TGTGCCAGCAGCTTAGTGGCAGGGGACATTGGATCCTACGAGCAGTACTTC

abundance: NA
v_gene: TRBV12-5
j_gene: TRBJ2-7
d_gene: NA
CDR3aa: CASGLVRGGNYEQYF
CDR3nt: TGTGCTAGTGGTTTGGTACGAGGAGGTAACTACGAGCAGTACTTC

abundance: NA
v_gene: TRBV5-6
j_gene: TRBJ2-7
d_gene: NA
CDR3aa: CASSSDILQPYEQYF
CDR3nt: TGTGCCAGCAGTTCGGACATCCTACAACCCTACGAGCAGTACTTC

abundance: few
v_gene: TRBV25-1
j_gene: TRBJ1-5
d_gene: NA
CDR3aa: CASSDGLYQPQHF
CDR3nt: TGTGCCAGCAGTGATGGGTTGTATCAGCCCCAGCATTTT

abundance: NA
v_gene: TRBV27
j_gene: TRBJ2-3
d_gene: NA
CDR3aa: CASSLLAVSTDTQYF
CDR3nt: TGTGCCAGCAGTTTATTAGCAGTCAGCACAGATACGCAGTATTTT

abundance: NA
v_gene: TRBV2
j_gene: TRBJ2-7
d_gene: TRBD1
CDR3aa: CASRGQAHEQYF
CDR3nt: TGTGCCAGCCGGGGACAGGCTCACGAGCAGTACTTC

abundance: NA
v_gene: TRBV7-9
j_gene: TRBJ2-5
d_gene: TRBD2
CDR3aa: CASRPSLGTSDQETQYF
CDR3nt: TGTGCCAGCAGGCCATCCTTAGGGACTAGCGACCAAGAGACCCAGTACTTC

abundance: NA
v_gene: TRBV2
j_gene: TRBJ2-3
d_gene: TRBD2
CDR3aa: CASTLGLADTDTQYF
CDR3nt: TGTGCCAGCACTCTAGGACTAGCGGACACAGATACGCAGTATTTT

abundance: NA
v_gene: TRBV7-8
j_gene: TRBJ2-5
d_gene: TRBD1
CDR3aa: CASSFGTGEQETQYF
CDR3nt: TGTGCCAGCAGCTTCGGGACAGGAGAACAAGAGACCCAGTACTTC

abundance: NA
v_gene: TRBV4-1
j_gene: TRBJ1-4
d_gene: NA
CDR3aa: CASSQEVHRVDEKLFF
CDR3nt: TGCGCCAGCAGCCAAGAGGTCCACAGGGTAGATGAAAAACTGTTTTTT

abundance: once
v_gene: TRBV28
j_gene: TRBJ1-4
d_gene: NA
CDR3aa: CASSKDGTRDLTNEKLFF
CDR3nt: TGTGCCAGCAGCAAAGATGGCACCCGCGACCTAACTAATGAAAAACTGTTTTTT

abundance: NA
v_gene: TRBV5-6
j_gene: TRBJ2-2
d_gene: TRBD2
CDR3aa: CASSGTSGRAPGELFF
CDR3nt: TGTGCCAGCAGCGGTACTAGCGGGAGGGCCCCCGGGGAGCTGTTTTTT

abundance: NA
v_gene: TRBV4-1
j_gene: TRBJ1-1
d_gene: TRBD1
CDR3aa: CASSDPRTGGGGTEAFF
CDR3nt: TGCGCCAGCAGCGATCCGAGGACAGGGGGCGGAGGCACTGAAGCTTTCTTT

abundance: NA
v_gene: TRBV19
j_gene: TRBJ2-1
d_gene: TRBD1
CDR3aa: CASRGRDRAYNEQFF
CDR3nt: TGTGCCAGTAGAGGCCGGGACAGAGCATACAATGAGCAGTTCTTC

abundance: few
v_gene: TRBV4-2
j_gene: TRBJ2-2
d_gene: NA
CDR3aa: CASSQDPAIAGELFF
CDR3nt: TGTGCCAGCAGCCAAGACCCAGCGATCGCCGGGGAGCTGTTTTTT

abundance: NA
v_gene: TRBV11-2
j_gene: TRBJ2-1
d_gene: NA
CDR3aa: CASSLEFEQFF
CDR3nt: TGTGCCAGCAGCTTAGAGTTTGAGCAGTTCTTC

abundance: few
v_gene: TRBV4-2
j_gene: TRBJ2-5
d_gene: TRBD2
CDR3aa: CASSPGVAGGPWGETQYF
CDR3nt: TGTGCCAGCAGCCCGGGGGTGGCGGGAGGGCCGTGGGGAGAGACCCAGTACTTC

abundance: NA
v_gene: TRBV15
j_gene: TRBJ2-7
d_gene: TRBD2
CDR3aa: CATSTRLAGGHSYEQYF
CDR3nt: TGTGCCACCAGCACCAGACTAGCGGGAGGCCACTCCTACGAGCAGTACTTC

abundance: NA
v_gene: TRBV6-5
j_gene: TRBJ2-7
d_gene: NA
CDR3aa: CASSYSQQYEQYF
CDR3nt: TGTGCCAGCAGTTACTCACAACAGTACGAGCAGTACTTC

abundance: NA
v_gene: TRBV29-1
j_gene: TRBJ2-5
d_gene: TRBD2
CDR3aa: CSARGLAGETIGGETQYF
CDR3nt: TGCAGCGCTCGGGGACTAGCGGGAGAAACCATAGGTGGGGAGACCCAGTACTTC

abundance: NA
v_gene: TRBV28
j_gene: TRBJ2-2
d_gene: TRBD1
CDR3aa: CASSLIRDREAGELFF
CDR3nt: TGTGCCAGCAGTTTAATCCGGGACAGAGAAGCCGGGGAGCTGTTTTTT